Presented here are 6 T cell receptor beta chains from one specimen sequenced in a study of T cells in localized non-small cell lung cancer. TCRdb's table, derived via immunoSEQ multiplex PCR, lists solely in-frame clones and lacks some. The table records some 52,000 clones, roughly 90% of them present only once. The sequencing here drew on peripheral blood, taken before any cancer treatment. Receptors were obtained from a male donor at least 60 years old with stage III squamous cell lung carcinoma.

This clone was picked up one time. The V gene is TRBV2, the J gene TRBJ2-7, with a possible D match to TRBD2 (6 bases). The CDR3 totals 14 residues. V was pared by 4 bases and J by 5 bases, with 15 bases between. Germline CDR1 reads SNHLY; CDR2 reads FYNNEI. CDR3 sequence: CASSVWRGVDEQYF. CDR3 in DNA: TGTGCCAGCAGTGTTTGGCGGGGAGTCGACGAGCAGTACTTC.

J is TRBJ1-3 and V is TRBV9; D gene uncertain. Trimming took 0 bases from V and 0 from J, leaving 7 bases between them. Germline loops: CDR1 SGDLS, CDR2 YYNGEE. CDR3 length: 15 amino acids. The DNA of the CDR3 is TGTGCCAGCAGCGTAGCTGCAGCCTCTGGAAACACCATATATTTT. It specifies CASSVAAASGNTIYF.

The CDR3 bases are TGTGCCAGCAGCCAAGATCGGGAAGCGGGGGGTGGAGAGACCCAGTACTTC. Translating gives CASSQDREAGGGETQYF. This chain connects TRBV4-2 to TRBJ2-5, with 9 bases lining up with TRBD2. The CDR3 covers 17 residues. Trimming removed 0 bases from V and 4 bases from J; junction bases left unmatched: 9. Germline V gene data show CDR1 as LGHNA and CDR2 as YNFKEQ.

The chain is built from TRBV6-6 and TRBJ2-4; weak D call: TRBD1 (6 bases). Germline CDR1 MNHNY, CDR2 SVGAGI (reference sequence). The CDR3 contains 14 residues. Deletions cut 6 bases from V and 7 bases from J, with 16 bases between. CDR3 region: CASRQGIRINIQYF. The CDR3 region has the DNA TGTGCCAGCAGACAGGGTATCAGGATTAACATTCAGTACTTC.

This clone came up once. The gene calls are TRBV6-1 and TRBJ1-5; unclear D gene. V shed 8 bases and J shed 0 bases, with 8 bases lying between them. The CDR3 spans 13 residues. CDR1 and CDR2 from the germline V gene are MNHNS and SASEGT. CDR3 amino acids: CASGLHSNQPQHF. In DNA, the CDR3 is TGTGCCAGCGGTCTACATAGCAATCAGCCCCAGCATTTT.

The chain couples TRBV11-3 to TRBJ2-1; D unclear. The V end was cut by 5 bases, the J end by 9 bases, with 11 bases between. Germline CDR1 is SGHNT and CDR2 is YENEEA. The CDR3 has 12 residues. Here the CDR3 DNA reads TGTGCCAGCAGCCACGTGATCACTGAGCAGTTCTTC. Translated, it gives CASSHVITEQFF.